The sequence of this TCR beta chain was determined in a study of healthy donors' naive CD4 and CD8 T cells. Study-wide points: Around 13% of CD4/CD8 propensity variance appeared explained by V, J and CDR3 charge. A reported CD4+/CD8+ bias affected most V and J genes in naive cells.

A linear amplification protocol produced the TCR libraries from around 510 ng of total RNA. One entry per CDR3 protein results from TCRdb running MiXCR on the reads. Of about 180,000 distinct CDR3 sequences in the sample, about 70% were seen once. Of note for this clonotype: Its antigen is unidentified.

Trimming removed 3 bases from V and 6 bases from J, with 8 bases in between. CDR1 is SNHLY and CDR2 is FYNNEI in the germline V gene. CDR3 length equals 13 residues. The V gene is TRBV2, the J gene TRBJ2-2; D remains unclear. The sample taken for sequencing was naive CD4+ and CD8+ T cells sorted from blood, pooled from several donors. This sequence was found in a pool of human donors in good health; the sample pools cells from several healthy donors. The CDR3 region is CASSDLKAGELFF. The CDR3 DNA reads as TGTGCCAGCAGTGACCTCAAAGCCGGGGAGCTGTTTTTT.